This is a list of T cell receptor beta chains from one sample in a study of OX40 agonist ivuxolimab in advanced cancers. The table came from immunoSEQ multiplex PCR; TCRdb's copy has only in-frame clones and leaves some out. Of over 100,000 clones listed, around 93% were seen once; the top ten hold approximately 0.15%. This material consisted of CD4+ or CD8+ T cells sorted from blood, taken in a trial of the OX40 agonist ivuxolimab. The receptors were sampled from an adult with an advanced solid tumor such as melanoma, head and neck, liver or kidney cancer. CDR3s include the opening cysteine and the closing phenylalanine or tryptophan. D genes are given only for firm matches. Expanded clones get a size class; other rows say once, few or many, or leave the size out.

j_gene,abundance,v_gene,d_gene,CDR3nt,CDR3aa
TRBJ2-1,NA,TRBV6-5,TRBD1,TGTGCCAGCACGAGGACAGGGGGCAATGAGCAGTTCTTC,CASTRTGGNEQFF
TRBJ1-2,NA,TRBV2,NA,TGTGCCAGCAGTGAAAACACAGGTTACGGCTACACCTTC,CASSENTGYGYTF
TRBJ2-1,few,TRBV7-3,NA,TGTGCCAGCAGCCCGAACACGGGCAATCTTGGCGGTGAGCAGTTCTTC,CASSPNTGNLGGEQFF
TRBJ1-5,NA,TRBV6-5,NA,TGTGCCAGCAGGAGGGACCGAGATCAGCCCCAGCATTTT,CASRRDRDQPQHF
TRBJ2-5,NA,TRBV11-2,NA,TGTGCCAGCAGCTTAGGACTGCACCAAGAGACCCAGTACTTC,CASSLGLHQETQYF
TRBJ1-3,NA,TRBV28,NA,TGTGCCAGCAGTTTAGACCAAAACACCATATATTTT,CASSLDQNTIYF
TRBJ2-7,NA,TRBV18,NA,TGTGCCAGCTCACAAGAACAGGGTTACGAGCAGTACTTC,CASSQEQGYEQYF
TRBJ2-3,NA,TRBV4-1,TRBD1,TGCGCCAGCAGCCCCGGACAGGTGGGCCTAGCAGATACGCAGTATTTT,CASSPGQVGLADTQYF
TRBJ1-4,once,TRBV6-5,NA,TGTGCCAGCAGCATCGCAACTGGAGGGGGGGAAAAACTGTTTTTT,CASSIATGGGEKLFF
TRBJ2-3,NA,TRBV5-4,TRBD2,TGTGCCAGCAGCTCGGGACTAGCGGGAGAACCGGGTACGCAGTATTTT,CASSSGLAGEPGTQYF
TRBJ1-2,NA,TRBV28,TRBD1,TGTGCCAGCAGTTTATTATACTCCGGGACAGAAGGCTACACCTTC,CASSLLYSGTEGYTF
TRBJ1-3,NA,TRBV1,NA,TGCACCAGCAGCCACGACAGGAACCCAATAGACACCATATATTTT,CTSSHDRNPIDTIYF
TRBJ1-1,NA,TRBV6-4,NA,TGTGCCAGCAGTGACTCGATCGGAAGGGTTGCGACTGAAGCTTTCTTT,CASSDSIGRVATEAFF
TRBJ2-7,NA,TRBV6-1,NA,TGTGCCAGCAGTGACGCTACGGTATCCTACGAGCAGTACTTC,CASSDATVSYEQYF
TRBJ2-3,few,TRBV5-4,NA,TGTGCCAGCAGCTTGGCAAACTTATTATCCACAGATACGCAGTATTTT,CASSLANLLSTDTQYF
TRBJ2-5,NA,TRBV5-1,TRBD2,TGCGCCAGCAGCTTTAGCGGGGGACCGTGGGAGACCCAGTACTTC,CASSFSGGPWETQYF
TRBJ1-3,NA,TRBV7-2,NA,TGTGCCAGCAGTCTGCTTTCACTCGGGAACACCATATATTTT,CASSLLSLGNTIYF
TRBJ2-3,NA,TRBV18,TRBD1,TGTGCCAGCTCAAGACCGGGACAGAGAACAGATACGCAGTATTTT,CASSRPGQRTDTQYF
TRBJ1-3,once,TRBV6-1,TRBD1,TGTGCCAGCAGTGTTCCGGGACAGGCCGGAAACACCATATATTTT,CASSVPGQAGNTIYF
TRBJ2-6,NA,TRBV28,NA,TGTGCCTCCCTGACTGACTCTGGGGCCAACGTCCTGACTTTC,CASLTDSGANVLTF
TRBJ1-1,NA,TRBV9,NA,TGTGCCAGCAGCGTAGTAGGGGGAATTGGCACTGAAGCTTTCTTT,CASSVVGGIGTEAFF
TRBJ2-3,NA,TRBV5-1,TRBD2,TGCGCCAGCAGCTCCGGACTAGAACCTAGCACAGATACGCAGTATTTT,CASSSGLEPSTDTQYF
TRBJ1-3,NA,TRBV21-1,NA,TGTGCCAGCCCCGCTCGGGGTCGTTCTGGAAACACCATATATTTT,CASPARGRSGNTIYF
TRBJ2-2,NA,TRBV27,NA,TGTGCCAGCAGTTTAGTTTCCACCGGGGAGCTGTTTTTT,CASSLVSTGELFF
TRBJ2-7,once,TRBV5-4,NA,TGTGCCAGCAGCTCCCCCGGTAGGTTGGGGGTCTACGAGCAGTACTTC,CASSSPGRLGVYEQYF
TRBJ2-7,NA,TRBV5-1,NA,TGCGCCAGCAGCCCGGACAGCTTCTACGAGCAGTACTTC,CASSPDSFYEQYF
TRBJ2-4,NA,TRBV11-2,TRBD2,TGTGCCAGCAGCCCGACTAGCGGGAGAGCCAGAAACATTCAGTACTTC,CASSPTSGRARNIQYF
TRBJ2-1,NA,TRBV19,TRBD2,TGTGCCAGTAGTGACCGGCCCGGGACTAGCGGGATCGTCACTCCGGGGCGTGAGCAGTTCTTC,CASSDRPGTSGIVTPGREQFF
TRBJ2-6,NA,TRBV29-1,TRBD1,TGCAGCGTTGAAGATAGGGGCACAGGGGCGGGGGCCAACGTCCTGACTTTC,CSVEDRGTGAGANVLTF